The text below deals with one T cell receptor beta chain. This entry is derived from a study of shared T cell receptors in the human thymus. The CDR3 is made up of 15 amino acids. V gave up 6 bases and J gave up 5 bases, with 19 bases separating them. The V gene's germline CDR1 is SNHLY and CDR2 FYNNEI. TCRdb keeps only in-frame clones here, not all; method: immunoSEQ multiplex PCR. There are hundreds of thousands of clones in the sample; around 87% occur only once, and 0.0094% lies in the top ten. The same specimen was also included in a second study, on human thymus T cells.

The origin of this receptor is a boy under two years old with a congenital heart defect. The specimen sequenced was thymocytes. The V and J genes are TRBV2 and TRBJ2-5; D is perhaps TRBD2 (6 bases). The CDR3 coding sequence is TGTGCCAGCAGCCCGGCCAGGGAGGTCCGGGAGACCCAGTACTTC. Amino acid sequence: CASSPAREVRETQYF.